This T cell receptor beta chain came from a study of type 1 and type 2 diabetes patients. Study details: Participants included type 1 and type 2 diabetes patients plus nondiabetic controls. Across the study, about 19,000,000 paired-end reads were produced.

Study-wide results and limits: In type 2 diabetes, highly-expanded CD4+ clones took a median about 3.9% of reads. Type 2 diabetes and control samples shared highly correlated V and J usage, averaging approximately 0.97.

The CDR3 consists of 13 residues. Trimming took off 2 bases at V and 5 bases at J, with 9 bases between the two ends. Genomic DNA was the PCR template. The TCR beta CDR3 region was amplified using 30 forward and 13 reverse primers. TCRdb reanalysed the multiplex PCR reads using MiXCR and keeps one entry per CDR3 protein. This sample has some 250,000 distinct CDR3 sequences, with 40% to 50% found just once. This clonotype showed up just a few times. Its matching antigen is unknown. This TCR derives from a young man with type 2 diabetes. V gene TRBV12-3 or TRBV12-4 combines with J gene TRBJ2-5; unclear D gene. Sequencing was performed on peripheral blood mononuclear cells (PBMCs). The CDR3 region has the DNA TGTGCCAGCAGTTTACAGACCGGGGAGACCCAGTACTTC. Protein: CASSLQTGETQYF.